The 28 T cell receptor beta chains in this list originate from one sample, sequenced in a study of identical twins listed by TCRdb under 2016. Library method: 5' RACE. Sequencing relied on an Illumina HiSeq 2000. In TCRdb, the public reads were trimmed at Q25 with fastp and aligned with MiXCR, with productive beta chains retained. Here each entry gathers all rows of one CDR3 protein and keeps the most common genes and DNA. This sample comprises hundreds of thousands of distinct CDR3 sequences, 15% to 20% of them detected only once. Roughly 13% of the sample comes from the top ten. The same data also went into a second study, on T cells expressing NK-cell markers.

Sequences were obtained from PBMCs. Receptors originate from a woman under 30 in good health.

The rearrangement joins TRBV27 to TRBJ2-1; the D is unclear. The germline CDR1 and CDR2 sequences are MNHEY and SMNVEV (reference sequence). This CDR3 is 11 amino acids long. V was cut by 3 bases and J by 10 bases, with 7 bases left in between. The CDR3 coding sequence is TGTGCCAGCAGTTTTGGCGCGGAGCAGTTCTTC. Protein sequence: CASSFGAEQFF.

The CDR3 here is CASSVDEQYF. DNA for the CDR3: TGTGCCAGCAGTGTTGACGAGCAGTACTTC. V and J are TRBV2 and TRBJ2-7; D not resolved. This CDR3 is 10 amino acids long. Germline V CDR1 and CDR2: SNHLY, FYNNEI. V shed 4 bases and J shed 5 bases, with 3 bases lying between them.

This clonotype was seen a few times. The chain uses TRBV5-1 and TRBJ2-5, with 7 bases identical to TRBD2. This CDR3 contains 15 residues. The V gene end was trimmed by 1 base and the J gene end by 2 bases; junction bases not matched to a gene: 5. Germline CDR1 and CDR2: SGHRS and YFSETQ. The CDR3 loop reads CASSLREGRQETQYF. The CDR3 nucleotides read TGCGCCAGCAGCTTGAGGGAGGGCAGACAAGAGACCCAGTACTTC.

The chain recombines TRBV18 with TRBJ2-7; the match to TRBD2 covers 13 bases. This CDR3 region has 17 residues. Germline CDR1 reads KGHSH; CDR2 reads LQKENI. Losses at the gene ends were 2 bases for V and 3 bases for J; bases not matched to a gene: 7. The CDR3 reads CASSPSGTSGKYYEQYF. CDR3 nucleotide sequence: TGTGCCAGCTCACCATCGGGGACTAGCGGGAAGTACTACGAGCAGTACTTC.

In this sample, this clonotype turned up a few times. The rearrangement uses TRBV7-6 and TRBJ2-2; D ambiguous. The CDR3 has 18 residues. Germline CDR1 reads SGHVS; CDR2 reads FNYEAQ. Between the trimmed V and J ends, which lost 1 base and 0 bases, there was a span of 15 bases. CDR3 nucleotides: TGTGCCAGCAGCTTAGACCCCCCTTGGGGTGCGAACACCGGGGAGCTGTTTTTT. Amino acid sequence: CASSLDPPWGANTGELFF. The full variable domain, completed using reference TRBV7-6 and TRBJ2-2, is GAGVSQSPRYKVTKRGQDVALRCDPISGHVSLYWYRQALGQGPEFLTYFNYEAQQDKSGLPNDRFSAERPEGSISTLTIQRTEQRDSAMYRCASSLDPPWGANTGELFFGEGSRLTVL.

The CDR3 spells CASTPGTGGFQPQHF. CDR3 nucleotides: TGTGCCAGCACTCCCGGGACAGGGGGCTTCCAGCCCCAGCATTTT. This chain joins TRBV2 and TRBJ1-5; 12 nucleotides line up with TRBD1. Germline trimming cut 7 bases from V and 7 bases from J; bases unmatched to any gene: 8. CDR1 SNHLY and CDR2 FYNNEI come from the germline V gene. The CDR3 is made up of 15 amino acids.

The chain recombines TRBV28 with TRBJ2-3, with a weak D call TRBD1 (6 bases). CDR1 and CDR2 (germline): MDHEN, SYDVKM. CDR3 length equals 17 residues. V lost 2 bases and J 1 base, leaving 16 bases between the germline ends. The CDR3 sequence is CASSLPPDRQGTDTQYF. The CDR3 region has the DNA TGTGCCAGCAGTTTACCCCCCGACAGGCAGGGCACAGATACGCAGTATTTT.

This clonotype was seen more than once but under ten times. In DNA, the CDR3 is TGCGCCAGCAGCCTTAGGTCGGGGCGAGATACGCAGTATTTT. Its protein is CASSLRSGRDTQYF. V usage is TRBV4-3 and J usage is TRBJ2-3, with D possibly called TRBD1 or TRBD2 (5 bases each). CDR1 is LGHNA and CDR2 is YSLEER in the germline V gene. This CDR3 is built from 14 residues. V was pared by 4 bases and J by 5 bases, with 13 bases between.

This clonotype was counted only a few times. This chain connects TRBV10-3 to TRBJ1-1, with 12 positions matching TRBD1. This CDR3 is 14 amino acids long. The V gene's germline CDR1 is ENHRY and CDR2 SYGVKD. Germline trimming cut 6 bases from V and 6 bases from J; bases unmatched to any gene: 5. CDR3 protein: CAIRPGQGAAEAFF. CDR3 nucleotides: TGTGCCATCAGACCGGGACAGGGGGCCGCTGAAGCTTTCTTT.

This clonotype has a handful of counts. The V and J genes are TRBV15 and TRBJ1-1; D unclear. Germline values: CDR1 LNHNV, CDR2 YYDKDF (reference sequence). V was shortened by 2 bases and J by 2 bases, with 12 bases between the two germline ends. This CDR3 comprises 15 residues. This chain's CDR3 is CATSRWAGYNTEAFF. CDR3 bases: TGTGCCACCAGCAGATGGGCGGGCTACAACACTGAAGCTTTCTTT.

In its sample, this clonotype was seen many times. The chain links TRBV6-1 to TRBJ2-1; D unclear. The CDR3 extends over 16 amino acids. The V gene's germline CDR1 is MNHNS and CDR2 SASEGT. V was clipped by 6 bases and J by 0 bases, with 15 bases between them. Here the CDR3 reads CASSLDLISSYNEQFF. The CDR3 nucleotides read TGTGCCAGCAGCCTCGATCTAATCTCCTCCTACAATGAGCAGTTCTTC.

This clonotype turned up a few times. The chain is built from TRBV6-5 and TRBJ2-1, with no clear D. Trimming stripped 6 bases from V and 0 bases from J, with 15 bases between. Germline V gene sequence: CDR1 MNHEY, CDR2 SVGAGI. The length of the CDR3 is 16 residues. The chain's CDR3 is CASSLEPSGSYNEQFF. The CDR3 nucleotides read TGTGCCAGCAGCTTAGAACCGTCCGGCTCCTACAATGAGCAGTTCTTC.

The CDR3, as DNA: TGTGCCAGCAGTATCATGGAAGGTTTTGGATCACCCCTCCACTTT. This sequence encodes CASSIMEGFGSPLHF. The chain joins TRBV9 to TRBJ1-6; D ambiguous. Trimming took off 5 bases at V and 10 bases at J, with 19 bases between the two ends. Germline CDR1 reads SGDLS; CDR2 reads YYNGEE. The CDR3 is 15 amino acids. The complete variable domain, with remaining parts taken from reference TRBV9 and TRBJ1-6, reads DSGVTQTPKHLITATGQRVTLRCSPRSGDLSVYWYQQSLDQGLQFLIQYYNGEERAKGNILERFSAQQFPDLHSELNLSSLELGDSALYFCASSIMEGFGSPLHFGNGTRLTVT.

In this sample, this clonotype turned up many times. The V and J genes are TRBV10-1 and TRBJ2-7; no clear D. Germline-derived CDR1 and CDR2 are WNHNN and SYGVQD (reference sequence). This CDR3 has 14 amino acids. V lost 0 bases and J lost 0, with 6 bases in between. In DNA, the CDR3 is TGCGCCAGCAGTGAGTCGGCAGACTCCTACGAGCAGTACTTC. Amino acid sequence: CASSESADSYEQYF.

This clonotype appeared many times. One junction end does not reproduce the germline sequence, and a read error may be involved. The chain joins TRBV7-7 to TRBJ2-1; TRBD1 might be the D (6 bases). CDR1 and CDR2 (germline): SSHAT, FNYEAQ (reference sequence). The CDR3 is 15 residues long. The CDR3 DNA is TGTGCTAGCAGCTTAATGGACAGCTCCTACAATGAGCAGTTCTTC. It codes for CASSLMDSSYNEQFF. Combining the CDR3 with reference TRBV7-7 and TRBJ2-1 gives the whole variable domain GAGVSQSPRYKVTKRGQDVTLRCDPISSHATLYWYQQALGQGPEFLTYFNYEAQPDKSGLPSDRFSAERPEGSISTLTIQRTEQRDSAMYRCASSLMDSSYNEQFFGPGTRLTVL.

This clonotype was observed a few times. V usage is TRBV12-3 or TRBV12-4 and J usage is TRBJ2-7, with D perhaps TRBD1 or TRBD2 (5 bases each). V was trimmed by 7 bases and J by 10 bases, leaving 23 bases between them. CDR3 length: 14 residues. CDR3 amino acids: CASNPGTVLTRQYF. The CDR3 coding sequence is TGTGCCAGCAACCCCGGGACGGTTCTTACGAGACAGTACTTC.

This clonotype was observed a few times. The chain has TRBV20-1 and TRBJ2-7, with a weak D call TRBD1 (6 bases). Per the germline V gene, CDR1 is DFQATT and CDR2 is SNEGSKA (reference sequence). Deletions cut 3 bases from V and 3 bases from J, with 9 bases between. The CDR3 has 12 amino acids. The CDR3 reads CSASETGYEQYF. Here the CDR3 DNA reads TGCAGTGCTAGTGAGACAGGCTACGAGCAGTACTTC.

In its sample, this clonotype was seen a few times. The CDR3 protein is CSAAPGTGGGNEQFF. The CDR3 DNA sequence: TGCAGTGCCGCTCCGGGGACAGGGGGCGGGAATGAGCAGTTCTTC. The V call is TRBV20-1, the J call TRBJ2-1; 12 bases agree with TRBD1. From germline, CDR1 is DFQATT and CDR2 SNEGSKA (reference sequence). The J segment lost 7 bases and the V segment lost 6 bases, leaving 10 bases of the junction unmatched. The CDR3 length is 15 residues.

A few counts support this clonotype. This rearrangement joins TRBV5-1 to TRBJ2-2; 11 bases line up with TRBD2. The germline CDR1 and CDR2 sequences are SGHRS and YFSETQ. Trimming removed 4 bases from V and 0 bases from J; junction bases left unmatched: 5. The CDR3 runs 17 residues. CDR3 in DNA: TGCGCCAGCAGCATGGGACTAGCGGCGACGAACACCGGGGAGCTGTTTTTT. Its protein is CASSMGLAATNTGELFF.

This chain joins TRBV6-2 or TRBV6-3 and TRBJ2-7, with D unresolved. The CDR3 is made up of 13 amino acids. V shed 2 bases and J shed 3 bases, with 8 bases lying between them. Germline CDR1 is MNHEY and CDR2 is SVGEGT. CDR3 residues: CASSYALFYEQYF. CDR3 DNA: TGTGCCAGCAGTTACGCCCTGTTCTACGAGCAGTACTTC.

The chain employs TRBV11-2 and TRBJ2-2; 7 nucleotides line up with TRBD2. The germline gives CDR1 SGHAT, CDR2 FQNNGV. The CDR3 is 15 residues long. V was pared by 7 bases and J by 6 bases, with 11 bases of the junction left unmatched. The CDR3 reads CASTTGGVKAGELFF. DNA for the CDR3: TGTGCCAGCACTACGGGGGGTGTGAAGGCCGGGGAGCTGTTTTTT.

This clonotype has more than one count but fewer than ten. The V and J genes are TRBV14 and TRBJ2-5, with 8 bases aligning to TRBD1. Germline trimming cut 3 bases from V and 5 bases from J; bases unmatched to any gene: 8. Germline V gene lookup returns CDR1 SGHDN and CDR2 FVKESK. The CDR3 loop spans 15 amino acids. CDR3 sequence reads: CASSQWTGLWETQYF. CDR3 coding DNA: TGTGCCAGCAGCCAGTGGACAGGGCTCTGGGAGACCCAGTACTTC.

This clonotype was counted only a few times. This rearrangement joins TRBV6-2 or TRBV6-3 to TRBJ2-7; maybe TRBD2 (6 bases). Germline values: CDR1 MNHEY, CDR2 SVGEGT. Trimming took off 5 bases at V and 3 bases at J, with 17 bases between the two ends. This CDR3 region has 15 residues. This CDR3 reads CASSPLGLGSYEQYF. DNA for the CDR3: TGTGCCAGCAGTCCCCTAGGCCTCGGGAGCTACGAGCAGTACTTC.

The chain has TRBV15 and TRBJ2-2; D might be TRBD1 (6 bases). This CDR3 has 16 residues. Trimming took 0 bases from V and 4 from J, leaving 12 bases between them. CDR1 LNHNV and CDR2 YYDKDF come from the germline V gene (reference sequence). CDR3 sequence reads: CATSREGAQGTGELFF. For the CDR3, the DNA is TGTGCCACCAGCAGAGAGGGGGCGCAGGGCACCGGGGAGCTGTTTTTT.

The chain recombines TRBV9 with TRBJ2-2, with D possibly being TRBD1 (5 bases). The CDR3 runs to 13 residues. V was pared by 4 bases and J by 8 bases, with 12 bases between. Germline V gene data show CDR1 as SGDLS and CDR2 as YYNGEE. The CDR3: CASSPLGAGELFF. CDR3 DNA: TGTGCCAGCAGCCCATTAGGGGCGGGGGAGCTGTTTTTT. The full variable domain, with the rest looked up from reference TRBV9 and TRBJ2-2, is DSGVTQTPKHLITATGQRVTLRCSPRSGDLSVYWYQQSLDQGLQFLIQYYNGEERAKGNILERFSAQQFPDLHSELNLSSLELGDSALYFCASSPLGAGELFFGEGSRLTVL.

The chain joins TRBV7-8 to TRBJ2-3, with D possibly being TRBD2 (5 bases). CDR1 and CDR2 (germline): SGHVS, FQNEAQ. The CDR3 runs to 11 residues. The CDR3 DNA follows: TGTTCCTCGACGGGAACAGATACGCAGTATTTT. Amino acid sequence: CSSTGTDTQYF.

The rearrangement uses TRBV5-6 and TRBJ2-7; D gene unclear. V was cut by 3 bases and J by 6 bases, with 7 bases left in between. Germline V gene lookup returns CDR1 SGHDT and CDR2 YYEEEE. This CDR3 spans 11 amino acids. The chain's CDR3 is CASSSLSEQYF. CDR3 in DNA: TGTGCCAGCAGCTCTCTCTCCGAGCAGTACTTC.

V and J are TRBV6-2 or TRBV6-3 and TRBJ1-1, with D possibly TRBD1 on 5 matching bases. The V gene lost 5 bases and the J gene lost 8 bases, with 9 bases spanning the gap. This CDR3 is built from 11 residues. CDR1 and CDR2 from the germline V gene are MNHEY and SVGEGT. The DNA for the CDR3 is TGTGCCAGCAGTCGCACAGGAGAAGCTTTCTTT. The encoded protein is CASSRTGEAFF.